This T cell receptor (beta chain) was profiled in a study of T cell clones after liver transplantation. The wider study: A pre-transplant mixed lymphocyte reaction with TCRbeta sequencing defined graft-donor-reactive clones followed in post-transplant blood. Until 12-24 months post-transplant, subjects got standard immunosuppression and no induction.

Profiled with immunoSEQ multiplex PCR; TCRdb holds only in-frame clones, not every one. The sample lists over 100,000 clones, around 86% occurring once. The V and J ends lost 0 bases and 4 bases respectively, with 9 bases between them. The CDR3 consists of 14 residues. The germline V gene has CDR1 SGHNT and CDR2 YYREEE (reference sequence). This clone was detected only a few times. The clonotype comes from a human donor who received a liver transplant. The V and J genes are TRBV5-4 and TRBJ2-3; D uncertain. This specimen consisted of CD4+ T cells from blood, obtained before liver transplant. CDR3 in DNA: TGTGCCAGCAGCTTGGTAAGAGGCGCAGATACGCAGTATTTT. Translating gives CASSLVRGADTQYF.